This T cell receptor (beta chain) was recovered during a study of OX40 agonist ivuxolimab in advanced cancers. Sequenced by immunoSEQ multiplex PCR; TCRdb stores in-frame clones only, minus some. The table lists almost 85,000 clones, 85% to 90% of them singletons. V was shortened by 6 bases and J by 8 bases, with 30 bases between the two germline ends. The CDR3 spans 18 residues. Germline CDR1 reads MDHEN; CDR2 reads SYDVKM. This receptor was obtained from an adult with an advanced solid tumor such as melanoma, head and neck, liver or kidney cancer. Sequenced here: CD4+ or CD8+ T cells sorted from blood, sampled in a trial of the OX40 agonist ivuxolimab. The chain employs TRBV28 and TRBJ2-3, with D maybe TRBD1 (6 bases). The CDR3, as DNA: TGTGCCAGCAGCCTAAACCAGGGGCGGGCCCAGAGCTTGGGTACGCAGTATTTT. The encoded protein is CASSLNQGRAQSLGTQYF.